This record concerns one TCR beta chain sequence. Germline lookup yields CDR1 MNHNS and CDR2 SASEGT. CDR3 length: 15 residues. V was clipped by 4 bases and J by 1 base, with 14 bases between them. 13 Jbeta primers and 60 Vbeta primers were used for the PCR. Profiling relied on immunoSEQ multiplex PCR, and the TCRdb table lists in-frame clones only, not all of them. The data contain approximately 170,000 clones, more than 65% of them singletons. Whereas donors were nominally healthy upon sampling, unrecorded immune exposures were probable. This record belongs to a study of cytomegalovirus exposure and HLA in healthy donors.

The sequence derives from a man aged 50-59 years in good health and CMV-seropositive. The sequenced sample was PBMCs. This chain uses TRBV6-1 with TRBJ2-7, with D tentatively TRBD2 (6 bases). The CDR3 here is CASSAPWGVSYEQYF. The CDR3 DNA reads TGTGCCAGCAGTGCCCCTTGGGGGGTTTCCTACGAGCAGTACTTC.